Sequencing of this T cell receptor beta chain was carried out in a study of response to subunit inactivated influenza vaccine. The length of the CDR3 is 16 residues. Trimming stripped 5 bases from V and 6 bases from J, with 19 bases between. Germline V CDR1 and CDR2: SGHTA, FQGNSA. TCRdb processed the RT-PCR reads anew with MiXCR; each CDR3 protein has one entry. The sample lists roughly 570,000 distinct CDR3 sequences, around 15% occurring once. The clonotype comes from a man between 45 and 60 years old who received an inactivated influenza vaccine. Source: PBMCs from blood, taken roughly 13 days after vaccination. The J gene is TRBJ2-2, the V gene TRBV7-2, with D possibly being TRBD2 (6 bases). In nucleotides, the CDR3 is TGTGCCAGCAGCAGGGAAGGAGGGACCTGGGCCGGGGAGCTGTTTTTT. This encodes CASSREGGTWAGELFF.